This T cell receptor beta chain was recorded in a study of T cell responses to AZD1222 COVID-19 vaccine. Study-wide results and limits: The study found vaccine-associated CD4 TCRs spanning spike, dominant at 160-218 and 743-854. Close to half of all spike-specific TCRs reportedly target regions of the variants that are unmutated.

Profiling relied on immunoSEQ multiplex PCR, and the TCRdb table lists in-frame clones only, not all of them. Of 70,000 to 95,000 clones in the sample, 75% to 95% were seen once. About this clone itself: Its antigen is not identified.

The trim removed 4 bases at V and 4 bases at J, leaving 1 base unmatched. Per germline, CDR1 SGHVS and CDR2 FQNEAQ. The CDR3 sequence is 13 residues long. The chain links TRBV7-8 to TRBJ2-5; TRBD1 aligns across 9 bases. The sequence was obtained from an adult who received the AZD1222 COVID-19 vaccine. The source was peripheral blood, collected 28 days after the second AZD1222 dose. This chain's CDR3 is CASSSDRGETQYF. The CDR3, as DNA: TGTGCCAGCAGCTCGGACAGGGGAGAGACCCAGTACTTC. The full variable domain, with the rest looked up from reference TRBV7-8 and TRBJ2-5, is GAGVSQSPRYKVAKRGQDVALRCDPISGHVSLFWYQQALGQGPEFLTYFQNEAQLDKSGLPSDRFFAERPEGSVSTLKIQRTQQEDSAVYLCASSSDRGETQYFGPGTRLLVL.